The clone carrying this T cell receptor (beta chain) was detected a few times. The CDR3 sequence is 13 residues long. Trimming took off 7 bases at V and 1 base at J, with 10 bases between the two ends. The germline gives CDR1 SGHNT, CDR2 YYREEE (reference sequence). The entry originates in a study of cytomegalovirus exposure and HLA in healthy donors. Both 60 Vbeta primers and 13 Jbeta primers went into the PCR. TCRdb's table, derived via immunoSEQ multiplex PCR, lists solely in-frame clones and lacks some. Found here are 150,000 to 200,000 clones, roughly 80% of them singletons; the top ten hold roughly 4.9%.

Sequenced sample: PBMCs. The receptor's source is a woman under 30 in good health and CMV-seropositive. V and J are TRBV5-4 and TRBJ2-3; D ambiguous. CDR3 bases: TGTGCCAGCGGCCAGGCAGGCACAGATACGCAGTATTTT. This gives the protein CASGQAGTDTQYF.